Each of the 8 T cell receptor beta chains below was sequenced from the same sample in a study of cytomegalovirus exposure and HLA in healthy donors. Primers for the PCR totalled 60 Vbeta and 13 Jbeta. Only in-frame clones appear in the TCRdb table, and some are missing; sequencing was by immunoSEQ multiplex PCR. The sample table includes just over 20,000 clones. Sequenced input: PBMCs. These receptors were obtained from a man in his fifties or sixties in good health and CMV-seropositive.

The CDR3 region is CASRPAPGQNTEAFF. In DNA, the CDR3 is TGTGCCAGCAGACCCGCCCCGGGTCAAAACACTGAAGCTTTCTTT. The chain uses TRBV6-5 and TRBJ1-1; D unresolved. From germline, CDR1 is MNHEY and CDR2 SVGAGI. The CDR3 is 15 residues long. With 6 bases removed from V and 2 bases from J, the gap between germline ends came to 16 bases.

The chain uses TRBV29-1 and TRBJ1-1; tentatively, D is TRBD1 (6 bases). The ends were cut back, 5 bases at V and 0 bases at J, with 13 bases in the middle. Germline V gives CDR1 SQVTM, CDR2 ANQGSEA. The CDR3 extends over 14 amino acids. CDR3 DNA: TGCAGCGTTTCACAGGGAAACTTGAACACTGAAGCTTTCTTT. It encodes CSVSQGNLNTEAFF.

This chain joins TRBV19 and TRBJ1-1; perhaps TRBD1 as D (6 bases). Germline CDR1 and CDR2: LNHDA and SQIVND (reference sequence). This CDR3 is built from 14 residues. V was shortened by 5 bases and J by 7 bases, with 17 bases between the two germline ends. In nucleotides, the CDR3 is TGTGCCAGTAGTGCACAGGGACGGTTAGGTGAAGCTTTCTTT. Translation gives CASSAQGRLGEAFF.

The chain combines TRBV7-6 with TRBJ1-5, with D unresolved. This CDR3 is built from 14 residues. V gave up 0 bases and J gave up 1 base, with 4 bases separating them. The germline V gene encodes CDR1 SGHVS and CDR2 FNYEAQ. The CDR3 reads CASSLAGSNQPQHF. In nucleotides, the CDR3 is TGTGCCAGCAGCTTAGCCGGGAGCAATCAGCCCCAGCATTTT.

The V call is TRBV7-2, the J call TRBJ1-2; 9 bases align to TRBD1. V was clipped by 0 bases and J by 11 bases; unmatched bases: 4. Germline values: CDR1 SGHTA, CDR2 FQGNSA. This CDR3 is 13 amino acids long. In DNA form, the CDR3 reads TGTGCCAGCAGCTTAGCGGGACAGGGTCCTTACACCTTC. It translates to CASSLAGQGPYTF.

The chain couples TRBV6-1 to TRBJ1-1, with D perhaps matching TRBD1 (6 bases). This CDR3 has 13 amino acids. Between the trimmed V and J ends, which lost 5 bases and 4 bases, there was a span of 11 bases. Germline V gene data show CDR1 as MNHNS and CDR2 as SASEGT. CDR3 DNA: TGTGCCAGCAGTCATAGGGGGGGCACTGAAGCTTTCTTT. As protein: CASSHRGGTEAFF.

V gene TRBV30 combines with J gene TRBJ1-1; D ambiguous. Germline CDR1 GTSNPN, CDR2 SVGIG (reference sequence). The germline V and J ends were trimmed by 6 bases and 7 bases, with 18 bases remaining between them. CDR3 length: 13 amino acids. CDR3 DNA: TGTGCCTGCCGGGAGGCACTCCTGGGTGAAGCTTTCTTT. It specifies CACREALLGEAFF.

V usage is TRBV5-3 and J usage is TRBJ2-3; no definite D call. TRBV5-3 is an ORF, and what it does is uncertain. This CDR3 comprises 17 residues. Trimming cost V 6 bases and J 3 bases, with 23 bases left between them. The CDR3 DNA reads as TGTGCCAGAATGACACTGTACGTGTCTAAGTCGACAGATACGCAGTATTTT. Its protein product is CARMTLYVSKSTDTQYF.